The source of this T cell receptor beta chain is a study of cytomegalovirus exposure and HLA in healthy donors. Regarding the study as a whole: High sensitivity and specificity were reportedly achieved when the classifier diagnosed cytomegalovirus status. Immune exposure information comprised only CMV serostatus. Specificity for CMV antigens was confirmed in vitro for a few of the CMV-associated chains.

This clone was observed a few times. Its antigen is not identified. The germline V gene has CDR1 LGHNA and CDR2 YSLEER. The CDR3 loop spans 15 amino acids. V trimming: 1 base; J trimming: 8 bases; junction bases outside the gene matches: 4. Amplification used 60 Vbeta primers and 13 Jbeta primers. Profiling relied on immunoSEQ multiplex PCR, and the TCRdb table lists in-frame clones only, not all of them. Found here are 140,000 to 150,000 clones, approximately 78% of them singletons; the top ten hold around 3.2%. This clonotype was sampled from a female donor in good health and CMV-seronegative. What was sequenced was PBMCs. The V gene is TRBV4-3, the J gene TRBJ2-1, with 11 bases fitting TRBD2. CDR3: CASSQGSGGGYEQFF. The DNA for the CDR3 is TGCGCCAGCAGCCAAGGTAGCGGGGGGGGATATGAGCAGTTCTTC.